This T cell receptor (beta chain) was recovered during a study of T cells in localized non-small cell lung cancer. Study-wide results and caveats: Uninvolved neighboring lung showed the greatest T cell clonality, exceeding tumor.

On this clone: Antigen: not known.

CDR3 length: 18 residues. TCRdb keeps only in-frame clones here, not all; method: immunoSEQ multiplex PCR. The table lists roughly 34,000 clones, around four fifths of them singletons. This clonotype was sampled from a male donor older than 55 with stage II squamous cell lung carcinoma. The chain has TRBV21-1 and TRBJ2-7; TRBD2, the table's D call, was not compared with the DNA. TRBV21-1 is assigned pseudogene status. The sequenced sample was peripheral blood, obtained before any cancer treatment. CDR3 sequence (DNA): TGTGCCAGCAGCGAAAAGCGGGGGGTTCCATTACGAGGTACCGAGCAGTACTTC. This encodes CASSEKRGVPLRGTEQYF.